The rows below give T cell receptor beta chains drawn from one sample of a study of human T cells and chemical hapten exposure. One entry per CDR3 protein, called by TCRdb with MiXCR from the RACE reads. The table includes 35,000 to 40,000 distinct CDR3 sequences, about 10% detected once. The sequences come from whole blood, collected in connection with sensitization to the hapten diphenylcyclopropenone (DPC). All receptors come from a man aged 25-45 years with alopecia areata. Some clones in this sample may be carry-over from other donors' samples. CDR3s include the opening cysteine and the closing phenylalanine or tryptophan.

v_call	j_call	cdr3_aa
TRBV7-9	TRBJ2-3	CASTHRAAPDTQYF
TRBV11-2	TRBJ2-1	CASSARDRIHNEQFF
TRBV28	TRBJ2-1	CASSLFGGSSYNEQFF
TRBV19	TRBJ2-7	CASSTPGEPSYEQYF
TRBV27	TRBJ2-1	CASSFDRLGAGNEQFF
TRBV20-1	TRBJ2-1	CSAKGTGFNEQFF
TRBV5-1	TRBJ1-1	CASSWGGDRNTEAFF
TRBV6-6	TRBJ1-1	CASSLRDRVAFF
TRBV29-1	TRBJ1-1	CSARTGGTEAFF
TRBV24-1	TRBJ2-2	CATRVFLMFLNTGELFF
TRBV7-9	TRBJ1-6	CASRSGPYNSPLHF
TRBV12-3/TRBV12-4	TRBJ2-5	CASSTGQGGRETQYF
TRBV12-3/TRBV12-4	TRBJ2-3	CASSFPQGIGTDTQYF
TRBV7-2	TRBJ2-2	CASRGHSPTGELFF
TRBV20-1	TRBJ1-2	CSARGGVGYAF
TRBV5-1	TRBJ2-7	CASSPSRQLYEQYF